The present TCR beta chain was sequenced within a study of blood T cell repertoires in COVID-19. Using immunoSEQ multiplex PCR, the repertoire was profiled, and TCRdb retains in-frame clones only, with some absent. Of approximately 300,000 clones listed, 75% to 95% are singletons. Between the trimmed V and J ends, which lost 8 bases and 7 bases, there was a span of 18 bases. The CDR3 spans 15 residues. Germline V CDR1 and CDR2: MNHEY, SVGAGI. The Seattle site enrolled patients during active infection and followed them longitudinally. The source is a woman between 25 and 40 years old with COVID-19, enrolled during active disease. The sample was peripheral blood. The chain uses TRBV6-5 and TRBJ1-6; D remains unclear. CDR3 nucleotide sequence: TGTGCCAGCGAGGCCTGGTCCGATTCAAATTCACCCCTCCACTTT. Translation: CASEAWSDSNSPLHF.